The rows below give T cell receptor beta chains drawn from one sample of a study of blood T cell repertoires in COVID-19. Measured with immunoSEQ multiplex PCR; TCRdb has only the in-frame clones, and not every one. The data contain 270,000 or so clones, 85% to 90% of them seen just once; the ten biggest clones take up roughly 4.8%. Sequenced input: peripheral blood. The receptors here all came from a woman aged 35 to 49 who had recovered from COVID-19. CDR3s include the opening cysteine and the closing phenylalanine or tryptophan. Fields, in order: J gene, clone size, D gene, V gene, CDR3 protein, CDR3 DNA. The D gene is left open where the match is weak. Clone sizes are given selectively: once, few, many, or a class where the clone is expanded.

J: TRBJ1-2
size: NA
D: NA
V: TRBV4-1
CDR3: CASSQGTVEGVGYTF
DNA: TGCGCCAGCAGCCAAGGTACCGTTGAAGGGGTCGGCTACACCTTC

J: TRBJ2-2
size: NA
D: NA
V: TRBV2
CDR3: CASKTTTGELFF
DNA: TGTGCCAGCAAGACTACGACCGGGGAGCTGTTTTTT

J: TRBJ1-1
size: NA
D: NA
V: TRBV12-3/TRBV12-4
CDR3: CASSWAENTEAFF
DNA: TGTGCCAGCAGTTGGGCAGAGAACACTGAAGCTTTCTTT

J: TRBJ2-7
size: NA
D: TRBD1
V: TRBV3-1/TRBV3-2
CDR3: CASSLRDSFYEQYF
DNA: TGTGCCAGCAGCCTTCGGGACAGCTTTTACGAGCAGTACTTC

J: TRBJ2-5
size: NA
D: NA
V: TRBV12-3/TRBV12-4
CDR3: CASRESVETQYF
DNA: TGTGCCAGCAGGGAGAGTGTGGAGACCCAGTACTTC

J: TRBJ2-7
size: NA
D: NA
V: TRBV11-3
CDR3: CASSSRQGGYEQYF
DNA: TGTGCCAGCAGCTCGAGACAGGGAGGCTACGAGCAGTACTTC

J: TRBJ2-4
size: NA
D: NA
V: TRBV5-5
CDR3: CARSAKNIQYF
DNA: TGTGCCAGGTCGGCCAAAAACATTCAGTACTTC

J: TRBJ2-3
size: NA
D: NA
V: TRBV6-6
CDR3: CASERSSTDTQYF
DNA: TGTGCCAGTGAGCGGTCTAGCACAGATACGCAGTATTTT

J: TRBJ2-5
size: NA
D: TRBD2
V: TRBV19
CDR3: CASSGTSGEETQYF
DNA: TGTGCCAGTAGTGGGACTAGCGGGGAAGAGACCCAGTACTTC

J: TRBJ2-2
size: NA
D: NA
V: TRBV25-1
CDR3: CASMGHRTGELFF
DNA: TGTGCCAGCATGGGACACCGCACCGGGGAGCTGTTTTTT

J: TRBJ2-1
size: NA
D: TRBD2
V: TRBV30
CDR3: CAWRATSGANEQFF
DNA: TGTGCCTGGAGGGCTACTAGCGGGGCTAATGAGCAGTTCTTC

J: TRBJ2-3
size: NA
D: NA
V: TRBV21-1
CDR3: CASSKATSGRVGVPDTQYF
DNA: TGTGCCAGCAGCAAGGCAACTAGCGGGAGGGTGGGGGTTCCAGATACGCAGTATTTT

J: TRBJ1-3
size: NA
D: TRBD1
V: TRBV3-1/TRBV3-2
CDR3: CASSRRQGSGNTIYF
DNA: TGTGCCAGCAGCCGCAGACAGGGCTCTGGAAACACCATATATTTT

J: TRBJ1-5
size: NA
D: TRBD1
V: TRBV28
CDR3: CASRVDRGNQPQHF
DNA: TGTGCCAGCAGGGTAGACAGGGGCAATCAGCCCCAGCATTTT

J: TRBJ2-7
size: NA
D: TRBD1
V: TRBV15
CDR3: CATSRGGTGGFEQYF
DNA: TGTGCCACCAGCAGAGGGGGGACAGGGGGTTTCGAGCAGTACTTC

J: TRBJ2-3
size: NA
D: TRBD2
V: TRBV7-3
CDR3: CASSFGLAGTDTQYF
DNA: TGTGCCAGCAGCTTTGGACTAGCGGGTACCGATACGCAGTATTTT

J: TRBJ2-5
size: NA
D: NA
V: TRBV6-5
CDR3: CASSYEGEETQYF
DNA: TGTGCCAGCAGTTACGAGGGGGAAGAGACCCAGTACTTC

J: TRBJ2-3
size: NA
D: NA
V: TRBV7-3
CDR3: CASSQSGGGTQYF
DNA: TGTGCCAGCAGTCAAAGCGGCGGAGGGACGCAGTATTTT

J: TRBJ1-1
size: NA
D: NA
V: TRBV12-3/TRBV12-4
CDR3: CASSFGAGWGAFF
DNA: TGTGCCAGCAGTTTTGGCGCAGGGTGGGGAGCTTTCTTT

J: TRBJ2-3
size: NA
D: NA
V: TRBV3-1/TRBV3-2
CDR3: CASSPQEDTQYF
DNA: TGTGCCAGCAGCCCGCAGGAAGATACGCAGTATTTT

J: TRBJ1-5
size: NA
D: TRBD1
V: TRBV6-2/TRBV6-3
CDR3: CASSQTGENQPQHF
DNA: TGTGCCAGCAGTCAGACAGGGGAGAATCAGCCCCAGCATTTT

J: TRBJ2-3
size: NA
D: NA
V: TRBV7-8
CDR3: CASSLSVSTDTQYF
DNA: TGTGCCAGCAGCTTAAGCGTTAGCACAGATACGCAGTATTTT

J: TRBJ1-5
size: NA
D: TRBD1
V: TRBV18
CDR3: CASSPTGDNQPQHF
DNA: TGTGCCAGCTCACCGACAGGGGACAATCAGCCCCAGCATTTT

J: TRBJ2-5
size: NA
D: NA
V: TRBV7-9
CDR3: CASSYFLRYQETQYF
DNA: TGTGCCAGCAGCTATTTCTTGAGGTACCAAGAGACCCAGTACTTC

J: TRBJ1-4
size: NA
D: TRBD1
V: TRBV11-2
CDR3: CASSRTTGGHNEKLFF
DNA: TGTGCCAGCAGCCGAACTACAGGGGGGCATAATGAAAAACTGTTTTTT

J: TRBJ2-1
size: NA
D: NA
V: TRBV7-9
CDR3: CASSFGSLNYNEQFF
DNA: TGTGCCAGCAGCTTCGGGAGTCTGAACTACAATGAGCAGTTCTTC

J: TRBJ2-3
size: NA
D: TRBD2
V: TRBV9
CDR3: CASSQRGDTDTQYF
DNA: TGTGCCAGCAGTCAGCGGGGGGACACAGATACGCAGTATTTT

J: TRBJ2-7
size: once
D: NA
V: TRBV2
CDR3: CASSEQGTHEQYF
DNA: TGTGCCAGCAGTGAACAGGGAACCCACGAGCAGTACTTC

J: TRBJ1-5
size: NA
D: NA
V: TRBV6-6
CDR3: CASSYVNSNQPQHF
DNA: TGTGCCAGCAGTTACGTCAATAGCAATCAGCCCCAGCATTTT

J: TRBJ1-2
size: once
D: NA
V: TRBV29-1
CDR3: CSVMSNYGYTF
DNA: TGCAGCGTTATGTCGAACTATGGCTACACCTTC

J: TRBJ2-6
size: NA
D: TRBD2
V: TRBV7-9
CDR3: CASSLEPLAVASGANVLTF
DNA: TGTGCCAGCAGCTTAGAACCCCTAGCGGTTGCCTCTGGGGCCAACGTCCTGACTTTC

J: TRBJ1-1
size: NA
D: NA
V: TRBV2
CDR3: CASSFAYEAFF
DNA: TGTGCCAGCAGTTTCGCCTATGAAGCTTTCTTT

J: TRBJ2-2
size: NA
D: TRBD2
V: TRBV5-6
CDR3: CASSGPWGLAGELGELFF
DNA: TGTGCCAGCAGCGGTCCTTGGGGTCTAGCGGGAGAGCTCGGGGAGCTGTTTTTT

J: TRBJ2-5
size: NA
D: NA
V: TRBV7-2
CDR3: CASSLAGPVKTQYF
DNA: TGTGCCAGCAGCTTAGCGGGCCCCGTGAAAACCCAGTACTTC

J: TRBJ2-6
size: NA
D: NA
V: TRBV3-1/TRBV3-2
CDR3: CASSQETTTAGANVLTF
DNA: TGTGCCAGCAGCCAGGAGACTACAACTGCTGGGGCCAACGTCCTGACTTTC

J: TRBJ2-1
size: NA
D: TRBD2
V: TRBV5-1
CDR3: CASSPEPGLLAGGPHEQFF
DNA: TGCGCCAGCAGCCCGGAGCCAGGGTTGTTGGCGGGAGGGCCCCATGAGCAGTTCTTC

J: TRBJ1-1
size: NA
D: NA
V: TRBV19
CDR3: CATESRENTEAFF
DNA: TGTGCCACGGAATCGAGGGAAAACACTGAAGCTTTCTTT

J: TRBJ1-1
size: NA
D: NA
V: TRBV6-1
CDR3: CASSWTEWNTEAFF
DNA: TGTGCCAGCAGTTGGACAGAGTGGAACACTGAAGCTTTCTTT

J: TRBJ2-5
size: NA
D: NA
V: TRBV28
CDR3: CASSMDIPETQYF
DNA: TGTGCCAGCAGTATGGACATCCCAGAGACCCAGTACTTC

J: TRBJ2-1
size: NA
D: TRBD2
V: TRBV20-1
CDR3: CARGGYNEQFF
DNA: TGCGCCCGGGGGGGCTACAATGAGCAGTTCTTC

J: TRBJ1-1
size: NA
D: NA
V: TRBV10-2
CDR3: CASSEPGMNTEAFF
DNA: TGCGCCAGCAGTGAACCAGGGATGAACACTGAAGCTTTCTTT

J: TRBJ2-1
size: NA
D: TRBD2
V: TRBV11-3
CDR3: CASSLPLAGSYNEQFF
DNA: TGTGCCAGCAGCTTACCACTAGCGGGATCCTACAATGAGCAGTTCTTC

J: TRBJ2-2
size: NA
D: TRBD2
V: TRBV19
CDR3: CASRGLTSGVQITGELFF
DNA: TGTGCCAGTAGGGGGTTGACTAGCGGGGTACAGATCACCGGGGAGCTGTTTTTT

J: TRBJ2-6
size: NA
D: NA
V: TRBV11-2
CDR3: CASRSPFTLSGANVLTF
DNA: TGTGCCAGCAGAAGCCCCTTTACTCTCTCTGGGGCCAACGTCCTGACTTTC

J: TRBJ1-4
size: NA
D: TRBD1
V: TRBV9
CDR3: CASSPGQGALNEKLFF
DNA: TGTGCCAGCAGCCCGGGACAGGGGGCCCTTAATGAAAAACTGTTTTTT

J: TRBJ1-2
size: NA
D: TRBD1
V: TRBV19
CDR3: CASSTSGGGRHF
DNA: TGTGCCAGTAGTACCTCAGGGGGTGGGCGGCACTTC

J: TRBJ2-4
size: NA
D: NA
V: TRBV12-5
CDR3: CASGPLTDRAGYIQYF
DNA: TGTGCTAGTGGTCCACTAACCGACAGGGCGGGGTACATTCAGTACTTC

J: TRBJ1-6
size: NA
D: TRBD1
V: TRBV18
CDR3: CASSPTGVRNSPLHF
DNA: TGTGCCAGCTCTCCCACAGGGGTTCGGAATTCACCCCTCCACTTT

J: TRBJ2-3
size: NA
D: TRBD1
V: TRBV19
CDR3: CASSMGDSRPDTQYF
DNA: TGTGCCAGTAGTATGGGGGACAGCCGTCCGGATACGCAGTATTTT

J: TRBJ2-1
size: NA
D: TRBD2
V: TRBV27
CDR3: CASSLAGGLTNEQFF
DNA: TGTGCCAGCAGTTTAGCGGGGGGATTGACGAATGAGCAGTTCTTC

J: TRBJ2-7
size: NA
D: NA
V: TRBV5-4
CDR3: CASSFGSSYEQYF
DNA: TGTGCCAGCAGCTTTGGCAGCTCCTACGAGCAGTACTTC

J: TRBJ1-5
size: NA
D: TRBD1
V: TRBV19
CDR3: CASSIESGGGQPQHF
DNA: TGTGCCAGTAGTATAGAGTCAGGGGGCGGTCAGCCCCAGCATTTT

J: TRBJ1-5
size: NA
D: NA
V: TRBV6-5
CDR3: CASTVGGSNQPQHF
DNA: TGTGCCAGCACGGTAGGGGGAAGCAATCAGCCCCAGCATTTT

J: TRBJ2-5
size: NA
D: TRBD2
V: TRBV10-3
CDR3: CAISESTSGEETQYF
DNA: TGTGCCATCAGTGAGTCGACTAGCGGGGAGGAGACCCAGTACTTC